The entry below gives a single T cell receptor (beta chain) sequence along with its context. Its antigen is still unknown. The TCR beta library used iRepertoire HTBI primers with Arm-PCR amplification of CDR3. Per the authors' pipeline: The samples included around 65 TRBV and more than 12 TRBJ segments. TCRdb re-called the multiplex PCR reads through MiXCR, storing one row per CDR3 protein. TCRdb, rather than the study authors, made the V and J calls. Among approximately 540,000 distinct CDR3 sequences listed, around 12% were seen once. Trimming shortened V by 6 bases and J by 1 base, and 7 bases separated the two germline ends. This CDR3 has 14 amino acids. CDR1 and CDR2 (germline): MNHNS, SASEGT. Sample time point: newly diagnosed GD, antithyroid drugs for less than 3 months. Preparation of the TCR library used RNA extracted from PBMCs. The record originates from a study of regulatory T cells in long-lasting Graves disease. Study observations and caveats: The number of shared public clonotypes was higher in persistent patients (approximately 2,500) than new patients (under 1,000). For persistent Graves' patients, TCR diversity was lower than for newly diagnosed ones.

The same data also contributed to another study, on T cells in Graves' hyperthyroidism and ophthalmopathy. That paper notes: When the TCR CDR3 underwent first-round RT-PCR, the HTBI primer set was used.

This specimen consisted of peripheral blood mononuclear cells (PBMCs), obtained at new diagnosis, from a patient treated with antithyroid drugs. This sequence was found in a woman in her 30s with Graves disease. V is TRBV6-1 and J is TRBJ2-6, with D uncertain. In nucleotides, the CDR3 is TGTGCCAGCAGGAGGATTTCTGGGGCCAACGTCCTGACTTTC. Its protein is CASRRISGANVLTF.